The subject of this entry is one TCR beta chain. There are 15 residues in the CDR3. CDR1 is SEHNR, CDR2 FQNEAQ, per germline (reference sequence). V shed 1 base and J shed 7 bases, with 14 bases lying between them. The record originates from a study of cytomegalovirus exposure and HLA in healthy donors. Use of 60 Vbeta and 13 Jbeta primers characterized the PCR. Here immunoSEQ multiplex PCR was the method, and the copy in TCRdb shows in-frame clones only, minus some. The top ten hold just over 2% of the sample, which has roughly 110,000 clones, about 70% seen once. This chain connects TRBV7-9 to TRBJ2-1; perhaps TRBD2 as D (6 bases). Sample: PBMCs. The clonotype was recovered from a human donor in good health. CDR3 nucleotides: TGTGCCAGCAGCTTAGGGAGGGCCGCACGGAATGAGCAGTTCTTC. It encodes CASSLGRAARNEQFF.